A single sample is the source of the 11 T cell receptor beta chains below, sequenced in a study of T cell responses to AZD1222 COVID-19 vaccine. The data were produced by immunoSEQ multiplex PCR, yet TCRdb's version contains in-frame clones alone and is incomplete. The table lists about 270,000 clones, 90% to 95% of them singletons. The material was peripheral blood, obtained 28 days after the second AZD1222 dose. All receptors come from an adult who received the AZD1222 COVID-19 vaccine.

Only one count was recorded for this clone. The J gene is TRBJ1-2, the V gene TRBV28; no definite D call. V lost 8 bases and J 1 base, leaving 17 bases between the germline ends. The CDR3 extends over 15 amino acids. Germline V lookup: CDR1 MDHEN, CDR2 SYDVKM. The chain's CDR3 is CASSPPGWHNYGYTF. The CDR3 region has the DNA TGTGCCAGCTCCCCACCCGGGTGGCATAACTATGGCTACACCTTC.

This sequence joins TRBV7-9 and TRBJ1-2; D might be TRBD1 (6 bases). Germline V gives CDR1 SEHNR, CDR2 FQNEAQ (reference sequence). CDR3 length: 17 residues. V lost 5 bases and J 6 bases, leaving 25 bases between the germline ends. The DNA of the CDR3 is TGTGCCAGCAGCCCACAGGGTTACCGACCGAAGGCCGATGGCTACACCTTC. It encodes CASSPQGYRPKADGYTF.

The chain links TRBV5-6 to TRBJ1-1, with 9 positions matching TRBD1. The CDR3 loop spans 15 amino acids. The germline V gene encodes CDR1 SGHDT and CDR2 YYEEEE. J was trimmed by 7 bases and V by 4 bases; bases with no gene match: 11. The CDR3: CASSPNDRGYGEAFF. For the CDR3, the DNA is TGTGCCAGCAGCCCTAATGACAGGGGGTACGGTGAAGCTTTCTTT. Filled out from reference TRBV5-6 and TRBJ1-1, the complete variable domain reads DAGVTQSPTHLIKTRGQQVTLRCSPKSGHDTVSWYQQALGQGPQFIFQYYEEEERQRGNFPDRFSGHQFPNYSSELNVNALLLGDSALYLCASSPNDRGYGEAFFGQGTRLTVV.

This chain links TRBV5-1 with TRBJ2-7; weak D call: TRBD1 (5 bases). The V end lost 5 bases, the J end lost 1 base, and 19 bases lay between the germline ends. CDR3 length: 16 residues. Germline CDR1 reads SGHRS; CDR2 reads YFSETQ. The CDR3 spells CASSREDNHRSYEQYF. The CDR3 bases are TGCGCCAGCAGTCGAGAGGACAACCACCGTTCCTACGAGCAGTACTTC.

The chain is built from TRBV14 and TRBJ2-7; tentative D call: TRBD2 (5 bases). There are 11 residues in the CDR3. From germline, CDR1 is SGHDN and CDR2 FVKESK. The ends were cut back, 1 base at V and 10 bases at J, with 8 bases in the middle. The CDR3 sequence is CASSQGGSQYF. CDR3 sequence (DNA): TGTGCCAGCAGCCAAGGAGGGTCTCAGTACTTC.

The J gene is TRBJ1-2, the V gene TRBV5-1; TRBD1 matches at 8 bases. Trimming cost V 4 bases and J 5 bases; bases outside gene matches: 19. The CDR3 extends over 18 amino acids. CDR1 is SGHRS and CDR2 is YFSETQ in the germline V gene. CDR3 nucleotide sequence: TGCGCCAGCAGCCGGGGGTCCTATCCAGGGGGCGAGGAGTATGGCTACACCTTC. It translates to CASSRGSYPGGEEYGYTF.

The V call is TRBV7-8, the J call TRBJ1-1, with D uncertain. From germline, CDR1 is SGHVS and CDR2 FQNEAQ. The CDR3 covers 14 residues. The V and J ends lost 5 bases and 0 bases respectively, with 10 bases between them. The CDR3, as DNA: TGTGCCAGCAGCCCCCGACTCATGAACACTGAAGCTTTCTTT. This sequence encodes CASSPRLMNTEAFF.

This clone is a singleton in its sample. The V and J genes are TRBV7-9 and TRBJ1-1; D is unresolved. Trimming removed 5 bases at V and 10 bases at J, with 14 bases between. Germline assignment: CDR1 SEHNR and CDR2 FQNEAQ (reference sequence). The CDR3 is 12 amino acids. The CDR3 protein is CASSAEGRGAFF. CDR3 DNA sequence: TGTGCCAGCAGCGCAGAGGGCCGAGGAGCTTTCTTT.

The rearrangement uses TRBV28 and TRBJ1-2; the D is unclear. The CDR3 covers 13 residues. Trimming removed 6 bases from V and 1 base from J, with 9 bases in between. Germline lookup yields CDR1 MDHEN and CDR2 SYDVKM. CDR3 nucleotides: TGTGCCAGCAGCGTAACAGTTAACTATGGCTACACCTTC. Translation gives CASSVTVNYGYTF.

The chain recombines TRBV4-2 with TRBJ2-1; 14 bases fit TRBD2. CDR1 and CDR2 (germline): LGHNA, YNFKEQ. Trimming took 2 bases from V and 10 from J; bases not matched to a gene: 7. The CDR3 runs 16 residues. The chain's CDR3 is CASSQSTSGGAREQFF. The CDR3 nucleotides are TGTGCCAGCAGCCAATCGACTAGCGGGGGGGCCAGGGAGCAGTTCTTC.

The chain carries TRBV4-2 and TRBJ2-7; 9 bases agree with TRBD2. The germline gives CDR1 LGHNA, CDR2 YNFKEQ. The CDR3 covers 14 residues. With V trimmed by 1 base and J by 6 bases, 4 bases remained unmatched. Written as DNA, the CDR3 is TGTGCCAGCAGCCAAGGCGGGGGGGCACTCGAGCAGTACTTC. It specifies CASSQGGGALEQYF.